This T cell receptor (beta chain) was obtained from a study of blood T cell repertoires in COVID-19. Across the study: The United States, Italy and Spain provided the acute and convalescent COVID-19 samples. Nucleic acid was either cDNA or gDNA, and it came from T cells, B-cell-depleted T cells, or PBMCs.

V trimming: 11 bases; J trimming: 2 bases; junction bases outside the gene matches: 5. The germline V gene has CDR1 LNHDA and CDR2 SQIVND (reference sequence). The length of the CDR3 is 14 residues. Source study methods: Reference gene primer amplification yielded estimated nucleated cell counts. Sequencing was performed with immunoSEQ multiplex PCR; in TCRdb, only in-frame clones are kept and a portion is missing. From that table come the V and J calls and clone size; the DNA was used to work out D and trimming. The data show about 52,000 clones, with roughly 89% seen just once and approximately 8.8% held by the top ten.

V usage is TRBV19 and J usage is TRBJ1-3; TRBD1 matches 11 bases. What was sequenced was peripheral blood. This TCR was sampled from a man older than 75 with active or convalescent COVID-19. The CDR3 reads CAAQDRGPGNTIYF. Here the CDR3 DNA reads TGTGCCGCTCAGGACAGGGGGCCTGGAAACACCATATATTTT.